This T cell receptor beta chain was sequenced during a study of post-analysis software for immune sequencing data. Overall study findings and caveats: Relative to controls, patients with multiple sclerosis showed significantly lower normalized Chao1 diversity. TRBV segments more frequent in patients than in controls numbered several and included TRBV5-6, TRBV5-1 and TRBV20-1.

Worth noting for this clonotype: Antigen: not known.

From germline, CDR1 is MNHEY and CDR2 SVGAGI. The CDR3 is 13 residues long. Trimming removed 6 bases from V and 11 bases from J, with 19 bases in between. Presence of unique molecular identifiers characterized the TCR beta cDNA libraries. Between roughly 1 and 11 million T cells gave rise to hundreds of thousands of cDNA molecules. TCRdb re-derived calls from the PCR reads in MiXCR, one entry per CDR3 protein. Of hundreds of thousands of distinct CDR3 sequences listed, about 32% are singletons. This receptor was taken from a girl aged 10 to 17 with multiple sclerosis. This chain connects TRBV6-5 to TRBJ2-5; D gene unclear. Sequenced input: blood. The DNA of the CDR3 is TGTGCCAGCAGGCCCATAACTACCCCCGTGCAGTACTTC. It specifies CASRPITTPVQYF.